What follows are 7 T cell receptor beta chains derived from one specimen sequenced in a study of blood T cell repertoires in COVID-19 (dated by TCRdb to the early 2020s). The library was prepared using the immunoSEQ multiplex PCR assay. The immuneACCESS repertoire file appears here via TCRdb, limited to in-frame rearrangements. These files lack a portion of the clones; in checked studies, under half of the deficit traces to unresolved V genes, and the cause of the others is not known. Recorded for this sample are around 200,000 clones; more than 80% of them occurred a single time. Jointly, the top ten make up less than 1.5% of the sample. Sample: PBMCs or T cells enriched from blood (not recorded which). These TCRs come from a man under 40 who had recovered from COVID-19.

The genes are TRBV13 and TRBJ1-4; 8 positions match TRBD1. Per germline, CDR1 PRHDT and CDR2 FYEKMQ (reference sequence). The CDR3 is 15 amino acids. Trimming cost V 4 bases and J 10 bases; bases outside gene matches: 11. CDR3 sequence: CASSSRGQEFRKLFF. CDR3 nucleotides: TGTGCCAGCAGCTCACGGGGACAGGAATTCCGAAAACTGTTTTTT.

This chain links TRBV3-1 (or the pseudogene TRBV3-2) with TRBJ2-1; TRBD2 agrees at 9 bases. The germline gives CDR1 LGHDT, CDR2 YNNKEL (reference sequence). Trimming removed 0 bases from V and 9 bases from J; junction bases left unmatched: 9. The CDR3 is made up of 16 amino acids. The CDR3 nucleotides are TGTGCCAGCAGCCAAGATTGGCGGGGGGGCCAGGGTGAGCAGTTCTTC. Translated: CASSQDWRGGQGEQFF.

This chain links TRBV9 with TRBJ2-1; TRBD2 aligns across 9 bases. Germline V gives CDR1 SGDLS, CDR2 YYNGEE. The trim removed 5 bases at V and 5 bases at J, leaving 8 bases unmatched. The CDR3 sequence is 15 residues long. The CDR3 protein is CASRAPGTSNNEQFF. The CDR3 DNA reads as TGTGCCAGCAGGGCCCCCGGGACTAGCAACAATGAGCAGTTCTTC.

The chain links TRBV5-5 to TRBJ1-1, with no clear D. V was shortened by 1 base and J by 0 bases, with 4 bases between the two germline ends. The CDR3 length is 13 residues. Germline V CDR1 and CDR2: SGHKS, YYEKEE (reference sequence). The DNA of the CDR3 is TGTGCCAGCAGCTTGCAGATGAACACTGAAGCTTTCTTT. Translation gives CASSLQMNTEAFF.

The chain carries TRBV9 and TRBJ2-1; D is perhaps TRBD2 (5 bases). The CDR3 spans 14 residues. V was cut by 0 bases and J by 10 bases, with 14 bases left in between. CDR1 is SGDLS and CDR2 is YYNGEE in the germline V gene. The CDR3 loop reads CASSVEWVGGEQFF. The CDR3 DNA reads as TGTGCCAGCAGCGTAGAATGGGTGGGCGGGGAGCAGTTCTTC.

The chain combines TRBV14 with TRBJ2-7, with 9 bases fitting TRBD1. V lost 2 bases to trimming and J lost 2 bases; unmatched junction nucleotides: 4. There are 15 residues in the CDR3. The V gene's germline CDR1 is SGHDN and CDR2 FVKESK. CDR3 residues: CASSQFTGGTYEQYF. DNA for the CDR3: TGTGCCAGCAGCCAATTCACAGGGGGCACCTACGAGCAGTACTTC.

V gene TRBV27 combines with J gene TRBJ1-1; TRBD1 might be the D (6 bases). V dropped 1 base and J dropped 1 base, with 13 bases sitting between them. CDR1 is MNHEY and CDR2 is SMNVEV in the germline V gene (reference sequence). CDR3 length: 16 residues. The CDR3 DNA reads as TGTGCCAGCAGTTTATTACGCCCGACAGGGAACACTGAAGCTTTCTTT. Its protein product is CASSLLRPTGNTEAFF.